This record covers a single T cell receptor (beta chain). Profiled with immunoSEQ multiplex PCR; TCRdb holds only in-frame clones, not every one. The table includes under 150,000 clones, about 93% detected once. Trimming took 2 bases from V and 0 from J; bases not matched to a gene: 9. Germline CDR1 reads MNHNS; CDR2 reads SASEGT. The CDR3 loop spans 18 amino acids. The sample originates from a study of control samples from healthy donors and cancer patients. The chain combines TRBV6-1 with TRBJ1-5; 8 nucleotides agree with TRBD1. Sequenced sample: blood. This TCR was sampled from a man aged 30 to 45 in good health. The CDR3 loop reads CASSEPTQGARSNQPQHF. The DNA for the CDR3 is TGTGCCAGCAGTGAACCAACTCAGGGGGCCCGTAGCAATCAGCCCCAGCATTTT.